This passage covers 15 T cell receptor beta chains from one sample sequenced in a study of identifying expanded T cells in peripheral blood. Libraries were prepared by immunoSEQ multiplex PCR; TCRdb keeps only in-frame clonotypes and omits some of them. The sample contains some 100,000 clones, roughly 88% of which appear only once. Material: blood. The receptors shown here come from a person aged 18 to 70 in good health.

This sequence joins TRBV19 and TRBJ1-4; no firm D call. The germline V gene has CDR1 LNHDA and CDR2 SQIVND (reference sequence). The ends were cut back, 3 bases at V and 6 bases at J, with 14 bases in the middle. The CDR3 sequence is 15 residues long. The CDR3 sequence: CASSMGWGPDEKLFF. In nucleotides, the CDR3 is TGTGCCAGTAGTATGGGATGGGGTCCTGATGAAAAACTGTTTTTT.

V usage is TRBV4-1 and J usage is TRBJ2-1, with 9 bases matching TRBD2. This CDR3 has 16 amino acids. The V gene end was trimmed by 0 bases and the J gene end by 3 bases; junction bases not matched to a gene: 3. Germline assignment: CDR1 MGHRA and CDR2 YSYEKL. The CDR3: CASSQDSGGLYNEQFF. CDR3 nucleotides: TGCGCCAGCAGCCAAGATAGCGGGGGACTCTACAATGAGCAGTTCTTC.

The chain joins TRBV29-1 to TRBJ1-1; 7 bases match TRBD1. This CDR3 comprises 15 residues. V lost 7 bases and J lost 1; bases outside the gene matches: 12. Germline CDR1 SQVTM, CDR2 ANQGSEA. The CDR3 bases are TGCAGCGCCGTCATACCGGGACAGTCGAACACTGAAGCTTTCTTT. Its translation is CSAVIPGQSNTEAFF.

V gene TRBV19 combines with J gene TRBJ2-2, with D uncertain. The CDR3 contains 14 residues. From germline, CDR1 is LNHDA and CDR2 SQIVND (reference sequence). V lost 1 base and J lost 6, with 9 bases in between. Here the CDR3 reads CASSIAGLSGELFF. The CDR3 DNA reads as TGTGCCAGTAGTATAGCGGGCCTATCCGGGGAGCTGTTTTTT.

CDR3 region: CASSDRQGSSEQFF. The CDR3 DNA reads TGTGCCAGCAGTGATAGGCAGGGGTCAAGTGAGCAGTTCTTC. The genes are TRBV2 and TRBJ2-1, with D possibly TRBD1 on 6 matching bases. The CDR3 covers 14 residues. Deletions cut 3 bases from V and 9 bases from J, with 15 bases between. Germline values: CDR1 SNHLY, CDR2 FYNNEI.

V gene TRBV21-1 combines with J gene TRBJ1-5. TRBV21-1 is a known pseudogene. This CDR3 has 16 residues. CDR3 sequence: CASSNSRGDGNQPQHF. CDR3 DNA: TGTGCCAGCAGCAATTCCCGAGGGGACGGCAATCAGCCCCAGCATTTT.

The rearrangement joins TRBV12-5 to TRBJ1-5; possibly TRBD1 for D (5 bases). The V end was cut by 7 bases, the J end by 0 bases, with 16 bases between. The CDR3 is 16 amino acids. The germline V gene encodes CDR1 LGHNT and CDR2 FRNRAP. CDR3 DNA: TGTGCTAGTGCCTCCCGTAGAGGGGTTAGCAATCAGCCCCAGCATTTT. Translation: CASASRRGVSNQPQHF.

The chain links TRBV4-1 to TRBJ1-2; a weak D match, TRBD1 (5 bases). Germline CDR1 reads MGHRA; CDR2 reads YSYEKL. The CDR3 contains 15 residues. With 0 bases removed from V and 5 bases from J, the gap between germline ends came to 13 bases. The CDR3 region has the DNA TGCGCCAGCAGCCAAGATGAGAGGGGAGGGTATGGCTACACCTTC. Translated, it gives CASSQDERGGYGYTF.

This clone showed up just once. V usage is TRBV2 and J usage is TRBJ2-3, with TRBD2 matching 12 bases. V shed 7 bases, J shed 5 bases, and the junction held 7 bases outside the gene matches. CDR1 SNHLY and CDR2 FYNNEI come from the germline V gene. The CDR3 has 15 residues. The DNA of the CDR3 is TGTGCCAGCAACCTAGCGGGGGGGCGAGGAGATACGCAGTATTTT. It encodes CASNLAGGRGDTQYF.

The rearrangement joins TRBV19 to TRBJ1-3; 7 bases line up with TRBD1. CDR3 length: 15 amino acids. Looked up from germline, CDR1 is LNHDA and CDR2 is SQIVND (reference sequence). V lost 1 base to trimming and J lost 4 bases; unmatched junction nucleotides: 4. CDR3 bases: TGTGCCAGTAGTATAGGACAGGGAAGAGGAAACACCATATATTTT. It translates to CASSIGQGRGNTIYF.

The J gene is TRBJ1-1, the V gene TRBV4-1; 8 bases are a match to TRBD1. The CDR3 has 14 residues. Trimming at V came to 1 base and at J to 8 bases, leaving 6 bases not matched to a gene. The germline gives CDR1 MGHRA, CDR2 YSYEKL. CDR3 amino acids: CASSQVLRQGEAFF. DNA for the CDR3: TGCGCCAGCAGCCAAGTCCTCCGACAGGGGGAAGCTTTCTTT.

J is TRBJ2-5 and V is TRBV6-6, with a possible D match to TRBD2 (5 bases). V was trimmed by 7 bases and J by 4 bases, leaving 13 bases between them. Germline V CDR1 and CDR2: MNHNY, SVGAGI (reference sequence). This CDR3 contains 13 residues. The CDR3 bases are TGTGCCAGCACAACGGGGTATTCAGAGACCCAGTACTTC. Translated, it gives CASTTGYSETQYF.

This clone showed up just a few times. This chain joins TRBV5-1 and TRBJ2-7; either TRBD1 or TRBD2 may supply D (5 bases each). Germline V gene lookup returns CDR1 SGHRS and CDR2 YFSETQ. The CDR3 spans 14 residues. The V end was cut by 6 bases, the J end by 2 bases, with 15 bases between. The CDR3 bases are TGCGCCAGCACCGGATACGGGGCCCCCTACGAGCAGTACTTC. Its protein product is CASTGYGAPYEQYF.

V and J are TRBV9 and TRBJ2-2, with 10 bases aligning to TRBD2. CDR3 length: 17 amino acids. Germline assignment: CDR1 SGDLS and CDR2 YYNGEE. After removal of 4 bases from V and 7 bases from J, the junction contained 13 bases not matched to a gene. The CDR3 loop reads CASSPRVERGGRGELFF. The CDR3 DNA reads TGTGCCAGCAGCCCCAGAGTGGAGCGGGGGGGACGCGGGGAGCTGTTTTTT.

This sequence joins TRBV5-6 and TRBJ2-3; D is perhaps TRBD1 (5 bases). The germline gives CDR1 SGHDT, CDR2 YYEEEE. The V gene lost 3 bases and the J gene lost 5 bases, with 19 bases spanning the gap. The CDR3 is 16 amino acids. The CDR3 reads CASSSPLSAQGDTQYF. The CDR3 DNA reads TGTGCCAGCAGCTCCCCCCTCAGCGCCCAGGGAGATACGCAGTATTTT. The variable domain in full, completed from reference TRBV5-6 and TRBJ2-3, reads DAGVTQSPTHLIKTRGQQVTLRCSPKSGHDTVSWYQQALGQGPQFIFQYYEEEERQRGNFPDRFSGHQFPNYSSELNVNALLLGDSALYLCASSSPLSAQGDTQYFGPGTRLTVL.